This TCR beta chain was documented in a study of blood T cells in healthy people across ages. Study outcomes and limitations: It was held that diversity estimates obtained from one million T cells represented underestimates.

A J-beta primer mix and a sample-barcoded 5' primer were used in a second PCR of about 7 to 12 cycles. MiXCR, run by TCRdb on the 5' RACE reads, gives a single entry per CDR3 protein. This table has roughly 1,700,000 distinct CDR3 sequences, approximately 30% appearing once. This clonotype appeared many times. Its cognate antigen is unknown. Per sample, extraction of total RNA gave at least 5 micrograms in every case. Germline V gene sequence: CDR1 WSHSY, CDR2 SAAADI. V lost 0 bases to trimming and J lost 5 bases; unmatched junction nucleotides: 8. The CDR3 is made up of 16 amino acids. This sequence was found in a woman aged 25 to 39 in good health. The J gene is TRBJ2-5, the V gene TRBV10-2, with TRBD1 matching 8 bases. The sequenced sample was blood. The CDR3 region has the DNA TGCGCCAGCAGTGAGTCGAAGTTGCAGGGGGCCGAGACCCAGTACTTC. Translation gives CASSESKLQGAETQYF.